This T cell receptor beta chain was sequenced for a study of T cells in Graves' hyperthyroidism and ophthalmopathy. Study results and limitations: Ophthalmopathy onset followed model prediction by a median around 6.6 months. Most thyroid-expanded clonotypes above 0.001 were also found in blood.

The CDR3 consists of 21 residues. V was clipped by 3 bases and J by 2 bases; unmatched bases: 22. Germline CDR1 reads SGHAT; CDR2 reads FQNNGV. From RNA transcripts, TCR beta CDR3 regions were amplified. An initial round of RT-PCR targeting the TCR CDR3 relied on the HTBI primer set. TCRdb used MiXCR to reprocess the multiplex PCR reads, holding one entry per CDR3 protein. Of some 270,000 distinct CDR3 sequences listed, roughly 13% are singletons. Exclusions: uncontrolled infection, other autoimmune disease, pregnancy, lactation. PBMCs were collected from a roughly 10 ml volume of fresh peripheral blood. As for this clonotype: Antigen specificity is unknown.

Source material: blood. The chain uses TRBV11-2 and TRBJ1-5; 7 nucleotides align to TRBD1. This clonotype was obtained from a woman aged 40 to 50 with Graves' hyperthyroidism. CDR3 sequence: CASSFRRTGHPGANRNQPQHF. For the CDR3, the DNA is TGTGCCAGCAGCTTCAGACGGACAGGCCATCCTGGGGCAAATCGCAATCAGCCCCAGCATTTT. Combining the CDR3 with reference TRBV11-2 and TRBJ1-5 gives the whole variable domain EAGVAQSPRYKIIEKRQSVAFWCNPISGHATLYWYQQILGQGPKLLIQFQNNGVVDDSQLPKDRFSAERLKGVDSTLKIQPAKLEDSAVYLCASSFRRTGHPGANRNQPQHFGDGTRLSIL.